Detailed here is one T cell receptor beta chain. Its antigen is undetermined. This sample is drawn from a study of OX40 agonist ivuxolimab in advanced cancers. Regarding the study as a whole: With doses of 0.1-3.0 mg/kg, partial responders showed among the lowest clonal expansion.

V dropped 5 bases and J dropped 1 base, with 10 bases sitting between them. Germline V lookup: CDR1 LNHDA, CDR2 SQIVND (reference sequence). The CDR3 runs 14 residues. The repertoire was sequenced with immunoSEQ multiplex PCR; TCRdb's copy has only in-frame clones and lacks some. This table holds about 59,000 clones, 87% found once. The sequence came from an adult with an advanced solid tumor such as melanoma, head and neck, liver or kidney cancer. The input for sequencing was CD4+ or CD8+ T cells sorted from blood, taken in a trial of the OX40 agonist ivuxolimab. V gene TRBV19 combines with J gene TRBJ2-3; D possibly matches TRBD1 or TRBD2 (5 bases each). The chain's CDR3 is CASSEGPGTDTQYF. CDR3 nucleotides: TGTGCCAGTAGTGAGGGGCCGGGCACAGATACGCAGTATTTT.